These 30 T cell receptor beta chains were sequenced from one sample in a study of preoperative IRX-2 immunotherapy in early breast cancer. Documented treatment: preoperative locoregional IRX-2 cytokine immunotherapy. Assay used: immunoSEQ multiplex PCR; TCRdb lists only in-frame clones, some missing. The data contain about 26,000 clones, around 79% of them singletons. The input for sequencing was lymph node tissue, taken after IRX-2 immunotherapy. These receptors all stem from a human donor with breast cancer.

The chain combines TRBV6-8 with TRBJ2-1; TRBD1 matches at 10 bases. This CDR3 has 15 amino acids. V gave up 6 bases and J gave up 5 bases; unmatched junction bases: 7. Germline-derived CDR1 and CDR2 are MNHGY and SAAAGT. This chain's CDR3 is CASSHDRGPNNEQFF. DNA of the CDR3: TGTGCCAGCAGCCACGACAGGGGGCCGAACAATGAGCAGTTCTTC.

Details on this clone: One end of the junction is discordant with germline, which a read error may explain. The J gene is TRBJ1-1, the V gene TRBV6-8; no definite D call. Germline loops: CDR1 MNHGY, CDR2 SAAAGT. This CDR3 spans 17 amino acids. The CDR3: CAISNSDKQLMNTEAFF. The CDR3 nucleotides read TGTGCCATCAGTAATTCTGACAAGCAACTCATGAACACTGAAGCTTTCTTT.

CDR3 bases: TGTGCCTGGGGTGGGACAGGGTTCTATGGCTACACCTTC. Protein: CAWGGTGFYGYTF. The chain uses TRBV30 and TRBJ1-2; 9 positions match TRBD1. The CDR3 spans 13 residues. The V and J ends lost 5 bases and 4 bases, in that order; junction bases with no gene match: 5. The germline CDR1 and CDR2 sequences are GTSNPN and SVGIG (reference sequence).

V and J are TRBV6-8 and TRBJ2-7, with TRBD1 identical over 7 bases. CDR3 size: 14 residues. V trimming: 6 bases; J trimming: 4 bases; junction bases outside the gene matches: 9. The germline V gene encodes CDR1 MNHGY and CDR2 SAAAGT. CDR3 amino acids: CASSPDRVSYEQYF. DNA of the CDR3: TGTGCCAGCAGCCCCGACAGGGTTTCATACGAGCAGTACTTC.

J is TRBJ2-1 and V is TRBV7-7; 8 bases line up with TRBD2. In germline, CDR1 is SSHAT, CDR2 FNYEAQ (reference sequence). The CDR3 extends over 14 amino acids. Unmatched junction bases numbered 8, after V lost 1 base and J lost 12 bases. The CDR3 DNA reads TGTGCCAGCAGCTTAGGGGGTGCGGGAGGTTGGCAGTTCTTC. Protein sequence: CASSLGGAGGWQFF. The variable domain in full, with the rest retrieved from reference TRBV7-7 and TRBJ2-1, is GAGVSQSPRYKVTKRGQDVTLRCDPISSHATLYWYQQALGQGPEFLTYFNYEAQPDKSGLPSDRFSAERPEGSISTLTIQRTEQRDSAMYRCASSLGGAGGWQFFGPGTRLTVL.

The chain employs TRBV11-3 and TRBJ1-1; possibly TRBD1 for D (6 bases). Looked up from germline, CDR1 is SGHNT and CDR2 is YENEEA. V gave up 5 bases and J gave up 1 base, with 14 bases separating them. There are 15 residues in the CDR3. CDR3 in DNA: TGTGCCAGCAGCCCTAGGCCGGGACAGAACACTGAAGCTTTCTTT. Its protein is CASSPRPGQNTEAFF.

This clone was seen more than once but under ten times. The chain couples TRBV6-8 to TRBJ2-5; possibly TRBD1 for D (5 bases). In germline, CDR1 is MNHGY, CDR2 SAAAGT. CDR3 length: 12 residues. V was trimmed by 10 bases and J by 5 bases, leaving 14 bases between them. The CDR3 DNA reads TGTGCCATCTCGACAGTCCGGGAGACCCAGTACTTC. This sequence encodes CAISTVRETQYF.

The chain is built from TRBV10-2 and TRBJ2-3; 7 bases map to TRBD2. The CDR3 extends over 14 amino acids. Per germline, CDR1 WSHSY and CDR2 SAAADI. The J segment lost 2 bases and the V segment lost 6 bases, leaving 5 bases of the junction unmatched. CDR3: CASSEAGSTDTQYF. CDR3 DNA: TGCGCCAGCAGCGAAGCGGGATCCACAGATACGCAGTATTTT.

This clone turned up a few times. CDR3 amino acids: CSVGQGDGELFF. In DNA, the CDR3 is TGCAGCGTCGGACAGGGGGACGGGGAGCTGTTTTTT. The chain employs TRBV29-1 and TRBJ2-2, with 10 bases fitting TRBD1. V lost 6 bases, J lost 7 bases, and 2 bases stayed unmatched. This CDR3 spans 12 amino acids. Germline-derived CDR1 and CDR2 are SQVTM and ANQGSEA.

The V and J genes are TRBV18 and TRBJ2-6; D not certain. V was shortened by 0 bases and J by 4 bases, with 7 bases between the two germline ends. This CDR3 is built from 15 residues. Germline-derived CDR1 and CDR2 are KGHSH and LQKENI. Written as DNA, the CDR3 is TGTGCCAGCTCACCACCGAAGGGAGGGGCCAACGTCCTGACTTTC. It translates to CASSPPKGGANVLTF.

This rearrangement joins TRBV6-8 to TRBJ1-5; D gene ambiguous. Trimming cost V 6 bases and J 0 bases, with 15 bases left between them. The CDR3 loop spans 16 amino acids. Germline V gives CDR1 MNHGY, CDR2 SAAAGT. The CDR3 loop reads CASSSQHFYSNQPQHF. The CDR3 DNA sequence: TGTGCCAGCAGCAGTCAGCACTTTTATAGCAATCAGCCCCAGCATTTT.

This chain connects TRBV7-1 to TRBJ1-2, with D unclear. TRBV7-1 is identified as an open reading frame with a role that is uncertain. V lost 4 bases, J lost 3 bases, and 9 bases lay in between. This CDR3 is built from 13 residues. In DNA form, the CDR3 reads TGTGCCAGCAGCTTAGGTACAGACTATGGCTACACCTTC. This codes for CASSLGTDYGYTF.

The rearrangement uses TRBV6-7 and TRBJ1-1; D is ambiguous. TRBV6-7 is an ORF; its function is uncertain. The CDR3 has 13 amino acids. Trimming shortened V by 4 bases and J by 3 bases, and 9 bases separated the two germline ends. The CDR3 loop is CASSSGFYTEAFF. The CDR3 region has the DNA TGTGCCAGCAGTTCGGGGTTTTACACTGAAGCTTTCTTT.

In this sample, this clone turned up once. This rearrangement joins TRBV30 to TRBJ2-3; D is ambiguous. CDR1 is GTSNPN, CDR2 SVGIG, per germline (reference sequence). This CDR3 has 12 residues. Trimming cost V 1 base and J 4 bases, with 6 bases left between them. CDR3 protein: CAWSGGADTQYF. CDR3 coding DNA: TGTGCCTGGAGTGGAGGAGCAGATACGCAGTATTTT.

This chain links TRBV6-8 with TRBJ2-7, with 8 bases lining up with TRBD1. With 10 bases clipped from V and 7 bases from J, the junction kept 9 bases outside the gene matches. The CDR3 contains 12 residues. CDR1 MNHGY and CDR2 SAAAGT come from the germline V gene. The CDR3 protein is CATGQGEVEQYF. In DNA form, the CDR3 reads TGTGCCACAGGACAGGGCGAGGTAGAGCAGTACTTC.

The chain is built from TRBV6-8 and TRBJ1-5; perhaps TRBD1 as D (6 bases). Trimming removed 5 bases at V and 2 bases at J, with 13 bases between. Germline lookup yields CDR1 MNHGY and CDR2 SAAAGT. The CDR3 covers 15 residues. The chain's CDR3 is CASSLGGLGNQPQHF. CDR3 bases: TGTGCCAGCAGTCTAGGGGGATTGGGCAATCAGCCCCAGCATTTT.

The chain employs TRBV19 and TRBJ1-2; D gene unclear. Between the trimmed V and J ends, which lost 4 bases and 1 base, there was a span of 13 bases. The CDR3 is made up of 15 amino acids. Germline CDR1 LNHDA, CDR2 SQIVND (reference sequence). CDR3 in amino acids: CASSTDGLLNYGYTF. CDR3 bases: TGTGCCAGTAGTACGGACGGCCTTCTTAACTATGGCTACACCTTC.

The J gene is TRBJ1-3, the V gene TRBV30, with D possibly TRBD1 on 5 matching bases. The CDR3 spans 15 residues. Per the germline V gene, CDR1 is GTSNPN and CDR2 is SVGIG (reference sequence). The V end lost 2 bases, the J end lost 0 bases, and 11 bases lay between the germline ends. CDR3: CAWSFQGLSGNTIYF. CDR3 DNA: TGTGCCTGGAGTTTTCAGGGCCTCTCTGGAAACACCATATATTTT.

This chain connects TRBV11-3 to TRBJ2-3; D gene ambiguous. CDR1 is SGHNT, CDR2 YENEEA, per germline. The CDR3 sequence is 14 residues long. Trimming removed 6 bases at V and 2 bases at J, with 12 bases between. CDR3 in DNA: TGTGCCAGCAGACCACGACAAGTCACAGATACGCAGTATTTT. Its translation is CASRPRQVTDTQYF. The full variable domain, with the rest looked up from reference TRBV11-3 and TRBJ2-3, is EAGVVQSPRYKIIEKKQPVAFWCNPISGHNTLYWYLQNLGQGPELLIRYENEEAVDDSQLPKDRFSAERLKGVDSTLKIQPAELGDSAVYLCASRPRQVTDTQYFGPGTRLTVL.

The rearrangement links TRBV10-2 to TRBJ1-1; the D is unclear. The length of the CDR3 is 14 residues. V gave up 7 bases and J gave up 0 bases, with 12 bases separating them. CDR1 and CDR2 (germline): WSHSY, SAAADI. Here the CDR3 reads CASNGPPMNTEAFF. The CDR3 DNA follows: TGCGCCAGCAACGGGCCCCCGATGAACACTGAAGCTTTCTTT.

The J gene is TRBJ2-7, the V gene TRBV11-3, with a weak D call TRBD2 (6 bases). The germline V gene encodes CDR1 SGHNT and CDR2 YENEEA. The CDR3 is made up of 15 amino acids. Trimming removed 5 bases at V and 2 bases at J, with 16 bases between. CDR3 loop: CASSLLGGTAYEQYF. CDR3 sequence (DNA): TGTGCCAGCAGCCTACTTGGAGGGACGGCCTACGAGCAGTACTTC.

This clone was counted a single time. This chain connects TRBV6-8 to TRBJ2-2, with 7 nucleotides matching TRBD2. Germline V gene lookup returns CDR1 MNHGY and CDR2 SAAAGT. V shed 2 bases, J shed 3 bases, and the junction held 12 bases outside the gene matches. This CDR3 is built from 18 residues. CDR3: CASSYDLAAVMDTGELFF. The DNA for the CDR3 is TGTGCCAGCAGTTACGACCTAGCGGCTGTTATGGACACCGGGGAGCTGTTTTTT.

In this sample, this clone turned up a few times. The rearrangement joins TRBV28 to TRBJ1-1; tentative D call: TRBD1 (6 bases). The V end lost 7 bases, the J end lost 6 bases, and 15 bases lay between the germline ends. The CDR3 totals 13 residues. Per the germline V gene, CDR1 is MDHEN and CDR2 is SYDVKM. DNA of the CDR3: TGTGCCAGCACCTTACCAGGGGCGGCTGAAGCTTTCTTT. It yields the protein CASTLPGAAEAFF. The full variable domain, with the rest looked up from reference TRBV28 and TRBJ1-1, is DVKVTQSSRYLVKRTGEKVFLECVQDMDHENMFWYRQDPGLGLRLIYFSYDVKMKEKGDIPEGYSVSREKKERFSLILESASTNQTSMYLCASTLPGAAEAFFGQGTRLTVV.

V usage is TRBV5-1 and J usage is TRBJ1-1; 11 nucleotides match TRBD1. The V gene end was trimmed by 3 bases and the J gene end by 5 bases; junction bases not matched to a gene: 6. The CDR3 sequence is 15 residues long. CDR1 and CDR2 from the germline V gene are SGHRS and YFSETQ. This CDR3 reads CASSWDGTGGTEAFF. CDR3 nucleotide sequence: TGCGCCAGCAGCTGGGACGGGACAGGGGGGACTGAAGCTTTCTTT.

In this sample, this clone turned up once. The CDR3 bases are TGCGCCAGCACCTCACCAGGGGGCGTCCAAGACGAGCAGTACTTC. It encodes CASTSPGGVQDEQYF. J is TRBJ2-7 and V is TRBV10-2; TRBD1 aligns across 8 bases. Germline V gene lookup returns CDR1 WSHSY and CDR2 SAAADI. Trimming removed 7 bases from V and 5 bases from J; junction bases left unmatched: 13. The CDR3 contains 15 residues.

The chain employs TRBV29-1 and TRBJ2-7; D remains ambiguous. CDR3 length equals 13 residues. The germline V gene has CDR1 SQVTM and CDR2 ANQGSEA. With 5 bases removed from V and 4 bases from J, the gap between germline ends came to 15 bases. The CDR3 region has the DNA TGCAGCGTTCGCTTTGGGTTGGAATACGAGCAGTACTTC. This codes for CSVRFGLEYEQYF.

V gene TRBV6-8 combines with J gene TRBJ1-5; D perhaps matches TRBD1 (6 bases). Germline assignment: CDR1 MNHGY and CDR2 SAAAGT. The V gene lost 0 bases and the J gene lost 3 bases, with 9 bases spanning the gap. The CDR3 consists of 15 residues. The CDR3 coding sequence is TGTGCCAGCAGTTACTCCAGGGGACCCAATCAGCCCCAGCATTTT. Its protein is CASSYSRGPNQPQHF.

This chain joins TRBV5-1 and TRBJ1-4, with TRBD1 identical over 7 bases. Germline V gene sequence: CDR1 SGHRS, CDR2 YFSETQ. With V trimmed by 5 bases and J by 0 bases, 4 bases remained unmatched. CDR3 size: 15 residues. The DNA of the CDR3 is TGCGCCAGCAGATTAGGGGGCCCAACTAATGAAAAACTGTTTTTT. Its translation: CASRLGGPTNEKLFF.

The chain uses TRBV7-8 and TRBJ1-1; TRBD1 matches 7 bases. The length of the CDR3 is 14 residues. The germline V gene has CDR1 SGHVS and CDR2 FQNEAQ. The ends lost 1 base at V and 6 bases at J; junction bases unmatched: 5. In DNA form, the CDR3 reads TGTGCCAGCAGCTTAGACAGGGGTTGGTCTGAAGCTTTCTTT. This translates into CASSLDRGWSEAFF.

The chain links TRBV18 to TRBJ1-1; TRBD1 aligns across 10 bases. The CDR3 spans 14 residues. V shed 5 bases, J shed 3 bases, and the junction held 3 bases outside the gene matches. Germline V gene data show CDR1 as KGHSH and CDR2 as LQKENI. The CDR3 is CASSGQGGDTEAFF. In DNA, the CDR3 is TGTGCCAGCTCAGGACAGGGGGGGGACACTGAAGCTTTCTTT.